This T cell receptor beta chain was sequenced during a study of technical replicates of blood from several donors. This clone was counted a single time. V was trimmed by 6 bases and J by 0 bases, leaving 14 bases between them. This CDR3 is built from 15 residues. CDR1 MNHEY and CDR2 SMNVEV come from the germline V gene (reference sequence). Clones were sequenced by immunoSEQ multiplex PCR, and TCRdb holds only the in-frame ones, with some missing. The sample lists about 82,000 clones; roughly 95% were seen once. The sequence was collected from a human donor in good health. This rearrangement joins TRBV27 to TRBJ1-1, with D maybe TRBD1 (6 bases). The source material was T cells isolated from PBMCs. The CDR3 region has the DNA TGTGCCAGCAGGTTTGAGGACAGCATGAACACTGAAGCTTTCTTT. It codes for CASRFEDSMNTEAFF.